This T cell receptor (beta chain) was documented in a study of shared clonotypes between healthy human individuals. Broader study findings: Approximately 5% was the fraction of naive CD4 clonotypes found shared across a few donors. Lower generation probabilities were found for non-shared clonotypes than for those shared by all four donors.

Donors were Caucasian adults residing in Nashville, Tennessee, USA. Profiling relied on immunoSEQ multiplex PCR, and the TCRdb table lists in-frame clones only, not all of them. The profile shows roughly 2.5 million clones, about 92% of them singletons. In the case of this clone: The antigen is unknown.

The sequenced sample was naive CD4+ T cells sorted from blood. Documented subset: CD45RA+ positively selected. The source is a man younger than 35 in good health.

In nucleotides, the CDR3 is TGTGCCAGCAGCGCAGCGGGAGTCCCCGATGAGCAGTTCTTC. This sequence encodes CASSAAGVPDEQFF. V is TRBV7-9 and J is TRBJ2-1; 8 positions match TRBD2. Germline CDR1 is SEHNR and CDR2 is FQNEAQ (reference sequence). With 5 bases clipped from V and 8 bases from J, the junction kept 8 bases outside the gene matches. The CDR3 is 14 amino acids.